This TCR beta chain appears in the sequencing data of a study of T cells in women clearing cervical HPV infection. Study details: Case blood was drawn when the lesion was first found; control blood after infection became undetectable.

Using immunoSEQ multiplex PCR, the repertoire was profiled, and TCRdb retains in-frame clones only, with some absent. Its table records more than 30,000 clones. In regard to this clone: The CDR3 is cut off 3 residues early in the read; its end comes from the germline J gene.

The V gene's germline CDR1 is SGHTA and CDR2 FQGNSA. The length of the CDR3 is 13 residues. This clonotype was obtained from a woman aged 18-69 years with a cervical HPV16 infection that either progressed to CIN3+ or cleared (not recorded which). Material: blood buffy coat. The chain links TRBV7-2 to TRBJ1-2, with TRBD1 as a possible D gene (5 bases). The DNA read from the CDR3 is TGTGCCAGCAGCTTAGTTGGGGCAGATACC. Protein sequence: CASSLVGADT. The CDR3 in its entirety is CASSLVGADTYTF. The full variable domain, with the rest looked up from reference TRBV7-2 and TRBJ1-2, is GAGVSQSPSNKVTEKGKDVELRCDPISGHTALYWYRQSLGQGLEFLIYFQGNSAPDKSGLPSDRFSAERTGGSVSTLTIQRTQQEDSAVYLCASSLVGADTYTFGSGTRLTVV.